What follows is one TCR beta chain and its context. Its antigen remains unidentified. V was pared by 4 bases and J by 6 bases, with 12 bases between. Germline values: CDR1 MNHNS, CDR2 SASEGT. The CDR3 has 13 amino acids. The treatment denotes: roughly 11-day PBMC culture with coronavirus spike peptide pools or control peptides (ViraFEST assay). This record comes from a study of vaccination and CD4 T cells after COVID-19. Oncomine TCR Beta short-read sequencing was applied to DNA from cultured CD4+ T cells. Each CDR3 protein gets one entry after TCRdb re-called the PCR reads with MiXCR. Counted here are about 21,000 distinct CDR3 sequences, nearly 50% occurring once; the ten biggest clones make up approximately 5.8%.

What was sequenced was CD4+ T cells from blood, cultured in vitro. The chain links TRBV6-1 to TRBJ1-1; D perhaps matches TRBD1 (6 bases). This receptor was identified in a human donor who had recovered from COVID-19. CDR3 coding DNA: TGTGCCAGCAGTGTCGACAGGTCGGCTGAAGCTTTCTTT. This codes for CASSVDRSAEAFF.